This TCR beta chain derives from a study of T cells in Graves' hyperthyroidism and ophthalmopathy. Overall study findings and caveats: A model built on 13 V-J features separated ophthalmopathy from stable hyperthyroidism. Most expanded thyroid clonotypes above 0.001 recurred in blood.

RNA transcripts provided the source from which TCR beta CDR3 regions were amplified. Using the HTBI primer set, a first-round RT-PCR was run on the TCR CDR3. Each CDR3 protein gets one entry after TCRdb re-called the multiplex PCR reads with MiXCR. The data contain 250,000 to 400,000 distinct CDR3 sequences, roughly 13% of them singletons. This clonotype was seen only a few times. Its cognate antigen is unknown. The source of this sequence is a woman aged 40-49 years with Graves' ophthalmopathy. The material sequenced was blood.

The CDR3 bases are TGTGCCAGCTCACCACTCGCGGGAGAGCGGGCTGAGCAGTTCTTC. Translating gives CASSPLAGERAEQFF. The rearrangement uses TRBV18 and TRBJ2-1, with 7 nucleotides matching TRBD2. The CDR3 has 15 residues. The V and J ends lost 1 base and 9 bases, in that order; junction bases with no gene match: 9. Germline V gene sequence: CDR1 KGHSH, CDR2 LQKENI.